The 18 T cell receptor beta chains below were found in one sample sequenced in a study of T cells after yellow fever vaccination. TCRdb fed the 5' RACE reads into MiXCR, producing one record per CDR3 protein. The data show roughly 310,000 distinct CDR3 sequences, around 4% seen once. The specimen comprised PBMCs, sampled on the day of the yellow fever booster vaccination. These receptor sequences come from a man between 18 and 35 years old who received the YFV17D yellow fever vaccine.

The table lists this clonotype with many counts. The CDR3 nucleotides are TGTGCCAGCAGCTCCTCGAGGGGGAACACCGGGGAGCTGTTTTTT. Translated: CASSSSRGNTGELFF. The rearrangement joins TRBV7-6 to TRBJ2-2, with D perhaps given as TRBD1 or TRBD2 (5 bases each). This CDR3 has 15 residues. V shed 4 bases and J shed 1 base, with 10 bases lying between them. Germline assignment: CDR1 SGHVS and CDR2 FNYEAQ.

In regard to this clonotype: A much bigger clone sits one base away, suggesting this may be a read error. This chain links TRBV4-3 with TRBJ1-2, with 7 nucleotides matching TRBD1. The V and J ends lost 3 bases and 4 bases, in that order; junction bases with no gene match: 20. The CDR3 contains 19 residues. Per germline, CDR1 LGHNA and CDR2 YSLEER. The CDR3 DNA is TGCGCCAGCAGCCACGATACGGGAGCCGGGACAGTCGCGGGCTATGGCTACACCTTC. It translates to CASSHDTGAGTVAGYGYTF.

This clonotype has more than one count but fewer than ten. This chain joins TRBV9 and TRBJ2-5; a possible D gene is TRBD2 (5 bases). Trimming removed 4 bases from V and 5 bases from J, with 15 bases in between. The CDR3 contains 14 residues. Germline V CDR1 and CDR2: SGDLS, YYNGEE. CDR3 amino acids: CASSRQRVGETQYF. The CDR3 DNA reads TGTGCCAGCAGCCGTCAGAGGGTTGGGGAGACCCAGTACTTC.

This clonotype showed up many times. The chain recombines TRBV7-2 with TRBJ1-4; D is unclear. V gave up 2 bases and J gave up 4 bases, with 11 bases separating them. This CDR3 comprises 15 residues. Germline CDR1 reads SGHTA; CDR2 reads FQGNSA. The CDR3 protein is CASSLKRHNNEKLFF. CDR3 nucleotides: TGTGCCAGCAGCTTAAAAAGGCACAATAATGAAAAACTGTTTTTT. The full variable domain, its missing parts supplied by reference TRBV7-2 and TRBJ1-4, is GAGVSQSPSNKVTEKGKDVELRCDPISGHTALYWYRQSLGQGLEFLIYFQGNSAPDKSGLPSDRFSAERTGGSVSTLTIQRTQQEDSAVYLCASSLKRHNNEKLFFGSGTQLSVL.

This clonotype was detected ten times or more. The V and J genes are TRBV24-1 and TRBJ2-5; 7 bases map to TRBD2. Germline assignment: CDR1 KGHDR and CDR2 SFDVKD. Unmatched junction bases numbered 7, after V lost 7 bases and J lost 0 bases. This CDR3 has 15 amino acids. CDR3 in amino acids: CATSALLADQETQYF. The CDR3 DNA follows: TGTGCCACCAGCGCCCTTCTAGCGGACCAAGAGACCCAGTACTTC.

The V gene is TRBV24-1, the J gene TRBJ1-2; the D is unclear. The CDR3 has 12 residues. Germline lookup yields CDR1 KGHDR and CDR2 SFDVKD. V lost 5 bases, J lost 8 bases, and 11 bases lay in between. The CDR3 region is CATSALEGGYTF. The DNA for the CDR3 is TGTGCCACCAGTGCCTTAGAGGGCGGCTACACCTTC.

V and J are TRBV5-6 and TRBJ2-7; tentative D call: TRBD1 (7 bases). Trimming took 1 base from V and 0 from J, leaving 26 bases between them. The CDR3 sequence is 20 residues long. Looked up from germline, CDR1 is SGHDT and CDR2 is YYEEEE. The CDR3 nucleotides read TGTGCCAGCAGCTTGCGGAGGGACAGTTTTGACTACACTTCCTCCTACGAGCAGTACGTC. Translation: CASSLRRDSFDYTSSYEQYV.

This clonotype was detected many times. This chain links TRBV3-1 with TRBJ2-1, with unresolved D. V dropped 1 base and J dropped 2 bases, with 9 bases sitting between them. The CDR3 extends over 15 amino acids. Germline lookup yields CDR1 LGHDT and CDR2 YNNKEL (reference sequence). The CDR3 DNA is TGTGCCAGCAGCCAAGCCCGTCGGCCCTACAATGAGCAGTTCTTC. This codes for CASSQARRPYNEQFF.

There are many counts of this clonotype. The V gene is TRBV7-9, the J gene TRBJ1-3, with D possibly being TRBD1 (5 bases). Germline-derived CDR1 and CDR2 are SEHNR and FQNEAQ (reference sequence). V shed 3 bases and J shed 8 bases, with 14 bases lying between them. This CDR3 comprises 14 residues. The CDR3 protein is CASSFPGSDDTIYF. CDR3 nucleotides: TGTGCCAGCAGCTTCCCAGGGAGCGATGACACCATATATTTT.

In its sample, this clonotype was seen a few times. The CDR3 sequence: CASSPMTGAEANYGYTF. As DNA, the CDR3 is TGTGCCAGCTCACCCATGACAGGGGCCGAAGCTAACTATGGCTACACCTTC. The genes are TRBV18 and TRBJ1-2; the match to TRBD1 covers 8 bases. Germline loops: CDR1 KGHSH, CDR2 LQKENI. The CDR3 runs to 17 residues. The ends lost 3 bases at V and 0 bases at J; junction bases unmatched: 9. Variable domain in full (rest from reference TRBV18 and TRBJ1-2): NAGVMQNPRHLVRRRGQEARLRCSPMKGHSHVYWYRQLPEEGLKFMVYLQKENIIDESGMPKERFSAEFPKEGPSILRIQQVVRGDSAAYFCASSPMTGAEANYGYTFGSGTRLTVV.

This clonotype has just a few counts. The rearrangement uses TRBV4-3 and TRBJ1-1; D call uncertain. Between the trimmed V and J ends, which lost 4 bases and 5 bases, there was a span of 14 bases. The germline gives CDR1 LGHNA, CDR2 YSLEER. The CDR3 consists of 14 residues. CDR3: CASSLTVVGTEAFF. CDR3 bases: TGCGCCAGCAGCCTAACAGTAGTGGGGACTGAAGCTTTCTTT.

This clonotype was detected a few times. V and J are TRBV7-9 and TRBJ2-5; D is perhaps TRBD2 (6 bases). V was pared by 6 bases and J by 5 bases, with 13 bases between. The CDR3 length is 13 residues. Germline-derived CDR1 and CDR2 are SEHNR and FQNEAQ (reference sequence). The CDR3, as DNA: TGTGCCAGCAGTCGGGGGTTACGGGAGACCCAGTACTTC. This sequence encodes CASSRGLRETQYF. Based on the CDR3 plus reference TRBV7-9 and TRBJ2-5, the full variable domain is DTGVSQNPRHKITKRGQNVTFRCDPISEHNRLYWYRQTLGQGPEFLTYFQNEAQLEKSRLLSDRFSAERPKGSFSTLEIQRTEQGDSAMYLCASSRGLRETQYFGPGTRLLVL.

Comments on this clonotype: A much larger clone lies one base from this, so it may be a read error. The CDR3 DNA follows: TGTGCCTGGAGTTCTCCCGGGGGGGATACGCAGTTTTTT. Protein product: CAWSSPGGDTQFF. The chain uses TRBV30 and TRBJ2-3, with TRBD2 matching over 8 bases. The CDR3 length is 13 residues. From germline, CDR1 is GTSNPN and CDR2 SVGIG (reference sequence).

This clonotype was seen only a few times. V is TRBV29-1 and J is TRBJ2-7, with no clear D. This CDR3 comprises 12 residues. V was cut by 4 bases and J by 6 bases, with 13 bases left in between. CDR1 and CDR2 from the germline V gene are SQVTM and ANQGSEA. The CDR3 spells CSVVDLIGEQYV. The CDR3 DNA sequence: TGCAGCGTTGTCGACTTGATTGGCGAGCAGTACGTC.

This clonotype was picked up many times. This chain links TRBV4-3 with TRBJ2-1; D perhaps matches TRBD1 (6 bases). The CDR3 runs 15 residues. V was clipped by 5 bases and J by 3 bases, with 14 bases between them. The germline CDR1 and CDR2 sequences are LGHNA and YSLEER. The CDR3 loop is CASSADRQLYNEQFF. The DNA for the CDR3 is TGCGCCAGCAGCGCCGACAGGCAGCTCTACAATGAGCAGTTCTTC.

The table lists this clonotype with a few counts. The chain is built from TRBV5-8 and TRBJ2-1; D might be TRBD2 (7 bases). V lost 4 bases and J 0 bases, leaving 17 bases between the germline ends. The CDR3 extends over 17 amino acids. The germline CDR1 and CDR2 sequences are SGHTS and YDEGEE. The CDR3 DNA sequence: TGTGCCAGCAGCATTGGAGGGGGGGGCTACTCCTACAATGAGCAGTTCTTC. This encodes CASSIGGGGYSYNEQFF.

In this sample, this clonotype turned up a few times. The CDR3, as DNA: TGTGCCAGCAGCCCACAGGGGGTAATAACTGAAGCTTTCTTT. It encodes CASSPQGVITEAFF. The chain carries TRBV7-9 and TRBJ1-1; TRBD1 matches 8 bases. The J segment lost 5 bases and the V segment lost 5 bases, leaving 7 bases of the junction unmatched. The CDR3 consists of 14 residues. CDR1 SEHNR and CDR2 FQNEAQ come from the germline V gene (reference sequence).

Here the CDR3 reads CATNGGADTQYF. CDR3 in DNA: TGTGCCACAAACGGGGGGGCGGATACGCAGTATTTT. The chain joins TRBV15 to TRBJ2-3; 8 bases agree with TRBD2. Trimming took 9 bases from V and 6 from J; bases not matched to a gene: 5. Germline V gene lookup returns CDR1 LNHNV and CDR2 YYDKDF (reference sequence). The CDR3 consists of 12 residues.